The clone carrying this T cell receptor beta chain was observed many times. No antigen is known for it. Given a much more abundant clone one base away, this may be a read error. This entry is derived from a study of breast tumors, draining lymph nodes, adjacent tissues. Germline V gene sequence: CDR1 SGDLS, CDR2 YYNGEE. The CDR3 contains 14 residues. TCRdb re-analysed the multiplex PCR reads in MiXCR, keeping a single row per CDR3 protein. This sample has under 80,000 distinct CDR3 sequences, with less than 50% found just once. Overall study results and limits: Compared with lymph nodes, tumors were less diverse; compared with nontumor tissue, more. Luminal-like breast cancer showed significantly higher tumor–nontumor repertoire similarity than basal-like. Most tumor T cells seemingly derive from lymph node, then expand in tumor. The lymph node origin of tumor T cells was framed as consistent with a hypothesis, not demonstrated.

The genes are TRBV9 and TRBJ2-1; D possibly matches TRBD1 or TRBD2 (5 bases each). The clonotype comes from a female donor with breast cancer. Some clones in this sample may be carry-over from other donors' samples. Sample: breast tumor tissue. The CDR3 loop is CASSVGGTYNEQSF. The CDR3 DNA reads as TGTGCCAGCAGCGTAGGAGGGACCTACAATGAGCAGTCCTTC.